This T cell receptor beta chain was recorded in a study of blood T cell repertoires in COVID-19. Study background: Collection of acute and convalescent COVID-19 samples took place in the United States, Italy and Spain. In each case, the material was cDNA or gDNA derived from T cells, B-cell-depleted T cells, or PBMCs.

Study processing details: Estimation of nucleated cell counts was performed using reference gene primer amplification. Clones were sequenced by immunoSEQ multiplex PCR, and TCRdb holds only the in-frame ones, with some missing. The DNA gave D and trimming, while V, J and clone size come from that table. This table holds some 200,000 clones, around nine tenths found once. The germline CDR1 and CDR2 sequences are ENHRY and SYGVKD. There are 15 residues in the CDR3. The V and J ends lost 4 bases and 3 bases, in that order; junction bases with no gene match: 3. Material: peripheral blood. The TCR sequence derives from a woman aged 18 to 35 who had recovered from COVID-19. The chain recombines TRBV10-3 with TRBJ2-4, with 10 bases identical to TRBD1. CDR3 coding DNA: TGTGCCATCAGTGCCGGACAGGGGGGCAAAAACATTCAGTACTTC. Protein product: CAISAGQGGKNIQYF.